A selection of T cell receptor beta chains follows, all from one sample in a study of shared clonotypes between healthy human individuals. Libraries were prepared by immunoSEQ multiplex PCR; TCRdb keeps only in-frame clonotypes and omits some of them. Among some 660,000 clones listed, 55% to 85% were seen once. The sample was memory CD4+ T cells sorted from blood. The receptors derive from a woman under 40 in good health. The CDR3 runs from the conserved cysteine through the conserved F or W. Each record gives: CDR3 length, J gene, clone size, V gene, D gene, CDR3 DNA, CDR3 protein. A D gene is named only where the DNA matches it firmly. Clone size is shown for a subset of rows, as once, few, many or a class of expanded clone.

cdr3_length: 13; j_call: TRBJ2-5; clone_size: NA; v_call: TRBV6-1; d_call: NA; cdr3_nt: TGTGCCAGCAAGAGGGGGGTAGGAGAGACCCAGTACTTC; cdr3_aa: CASKRGVGETQYF
cdr3_length: 13; j_call: TRBJ2-1; clone_size: once; v_call: TRBV27; d_call: NA; cdr3_nt: TGTGCCAGCAGTTCAGGGGTATACAATGAGCAGTTCTTC; cdr3_aa: CASSSGVYNEQFF
cdr3_length: 17; j_call: TRBJ1-2; clone_size: few; v_call: TRBV7-9; d_call: TRBD1; cdr3_nt: TGTGCCAGCAGCTTAGCGTCAGGGGGCCTTACTCACTATGGCTACACCTTC; cdr3_aa: CASSLASGGLTHYGYTF
cdr3_length: 14; j_call: TRBJ2-2; clone_size: NA; v_call: TRBV27; d_call: NA; cdr3_nt: TGTGCCAGCAGTCCCTACAAAGCCACCGGGGAGCTGTTTTTT; cdr3_aa: CASSPYKATGELFF
cdr3_length: 15; j_call: TRBJ1-4; clone_size: NA; v_call: TRBV10-2; d_call: NA; cdr3_nt: TGCGCCAGCAGTGATGTAGGGACGGTGAATGAAAAACTGTTTTTT; cdr3_aa: CASSDVGTVNEKLFF
cdr3_length: 16; j_call: TRBJ2-5; clone_size: NA; v_call: TRBV28; d_call: TRBD2; cdr3_nt: TGTGCCAGCAGTTTGGGGGGGCGGTCTAGCGGGATCACCCAGTACTTC; cdr3_aa: CASSLGGRSSGITQYF
cdr3_length: 15; j_call: TRBJ2-6; clone_size: NA; v_call: TRBV25-1; d_call: NA; cdr3_nt: TGTGCCAGCAGTGAAATGGGCGGTGGGGCCAACGTCCTGACTTTC; cdr3_aa: CASSEMGGGANVLTF
cdr3_length: 13; j_call: TRBJ2-7; clone_size: few; v_call: TRBV28; d_call: NA; cdr3_nt: TGTGCCAGCAGTCGGGTTTCTCCCGGCGAGCAGTACTTC; cdr3_aa: CASSRVSPGEQYF
cdr3_length: 17; j_call: TRBJ2-7; clone_size: NA; v_call: TRBV2; d_call: TRBD2; cdr3_nt: TGTGCCAGCAGTGAAGCCCGTAGCGGGAGTAGGTCCTACGAGCAGTACTTC; cdr3_aa: CASSEARSGSRSYEQYF
cdr3_length: 14; j_call: TRBJ1-5; clone_size: NA; v_call: TRBV6-6; d_call: NA; cdr3_nt: TGTGCCAGCAGTTACGGCCAGGGAGATCAGCCCCAGCATTTT; cdr3_aa: CASSYGQGDQPQHF
cdr3_length: 14; j_call: TRBJ2-1; clone_size: NA; v_call: TRBV18; d_call: TRBD1; cdr3_nt: TGTGCCAGCTCACCTCGACAGGGGGGGAATGAGCAGTTCTTC; cdr3_aa: CASSPRQGGNEQFF
cdr3_length: 12; j_call: TRBJ2-2; clone_size: NA; v_call: TRBV7-8; d_call: NA; cdr3_nt: TGTGCCAGCAAGTCGTACACCGGGGAGCTGTTTTTT; cdr3_aa: CASKSYTGELFF
cdr3_length: 15; j_call: TRBJ2-2; clone_size: NA; v_call: TRBV5-1; d_call: NA; cdr3_nt: TGCGCCAGCAGCTTGTCTCGGGGTAACACCGGGGAGCTGTTTTTT; cdr3_aa: CASSLSRGNTGELFF
cdr3_length: 13; j_call: TRBJ1-1; clone_size: many; v_call: TRBV5-4; d_call: NA; cdr3_nt: TGTGCCAGCAGCCCCGGGATCCTCAGATCAGCTTTCTTT; cdr3_aa: CASSPGILRSAFF
cdr3_length: 13; j_call: TRBJ1-4; clone_size: NA; v_call: TRBV6-4; d_call: NA; cdr3_nt: TGTGCCAGCAGTCACACAACGGGAGAAAAACTGTTTTTT; cdr3_aa: CASSHTTGEKLFF
cdr3_length: 13; j_call: TRBJ2-7; clone_size: NA; v_call: TRBV28; d_call: TRBD1; cdr3_nt: TGTGCCAGCAGTCCCGGGACAGCACGGGAGCAGTACTTC; cdr3_aa: CASSPGTAREQYF
cdr3_length: 12; j_call: TRBJ2-1; clone_size: NA; v_call: TRBV2; d_call: NA; cdr3_nt: TGTGCCAGCAGTGTTACAGGCAATGAGCAGTTCTTC; cdr3_aa: CASSVTGNEQFF